The next 3 T cell receptor beta chains were all read from a single sample in a study of T cells in women clearing cervical HPV infection (dated by TCRdb to 2016 to 2019). Libraries were prepared through the immunoSEQ multiplex PCR assay. TCRdb limited this immuneACCESS table to in-frame rearrangements with V and J called. A share of clones is missing; checked studies link under half to unresolved V genes, and the rest is unexplained. This sample's clone table shows tens of thousands of clones. In total, the top ten clones hold under 20% of the sample. Input material: blood buffy coat. Receptors were obtained from a woman between 18 and 70 years old with a cervical HPV16 infection that either progressed to CIN3+ or cleared (not recorded which).

Comment on this clone: The read ends 3 residues early relative to the CDR3; the germline J gene fills the gap. V is TRBV6-2 or TRBV6-3 and J is TRBJ2-1, with a tentative D call TRBD2 (5 bases). This CDR3 has 14 residues. CDR1 and CDR2 from the germline V gene are MNHEY and SVGEGT. The V end lost 7 bases, the J end lost 0 bases, and 10 bases lay between the germline ends. The CDR3 reads CASNDGLSYNEQFF. Incomplete CDR3 DNA: TGTGCCAGCAACGACGGACTCTCCTACAATGAG.

Concerning this clone: Read coverage stops 3 residues before the CDR3 terminus; the germline J gene supplies the remainder. The V call is TRBV2, the J call TRBJ2-3; 9 bases match TRBD1. With 9 bases clipped from V and 2 bases from J, the junction kept 12 bases outside the gene matches. This CDR3 contains 16 residues. The germline CDR1 and CDR2 sequences are SNHLY and FYNNEI. This CDR3 reads CARNAGTGSSTDTQYF. The CDR3 bases that were read are TGTGCCAGGAACGCCGGGACAGGGTCGTCCACAGATACG.

A word on this clone: The read halts 3 residues ahead of the CDR3 end, with the missing end drawn from the germline J gene. The rearrangement uses TRBV27 and TRBJ1-2, with D hard to call. This CDR3 region has 15 residues. Looked up from germline, CDR1 is MNHEY and CDR2 is SMNVEV (reference sequence). V was cut by 2 bases and J by 2 bases, with 12 bases left in between. The CDR3 sequence is CASSLVLGSNYGYTF. CDR3 bases read: TGTGCCAGCAGTTTAGTTCTGGGCAGCAACTATGGC.